Listed here are 6 T cell receptor beta chains from one sample, sequenced in a study of blood T cell repertoires in COVID-19. Profiled with immunoSEQ multiplex PCR; TCRdb holds only in-frame clones, not every one. The sample records a few hundred thousand clones, approximately 90% being singletons. The sequenced sample was PBMCs or T cells enriched from blood (not recorded which). The receptors were sampled from a man aged 30-40 years who had recovered from COVID-19.

The table lists this clone with a count of one. The genes are TRBV12-3 or TRBV12-4 and TRBJ1-1, with unresolved D. V was pared by 3 bases and J by 1 base, with 6 bases between. The CDR3 spans 13 residues. The CDR3 is CASSFAENTEAFF. The CDR3 DNA is TGTGCCAGCAGTTTTGCGGAGAACACTGAAGCTTTCTTT.

This rearrangement joins TRBV19 to TRBJ1-2; D is unclear. V lost 4 bases, J lost 7 bases, and 10 bases lay in between. This CDR3 has 12 amino acids. The germline gives CDR1 LNHDA, CDR2 SQIVND (reference sequence). CDR3 sequence: CASSKEGSGYTF. DNA for the CDR3: TGTGCCAGTAGTAAGGAGGGTTCTGGCTACACCTTC. The variable domain in full, completed from reference TRBV19 and TRBJ1-2, reads DGGITQSPKYLFRKEGQNVTLSCEQNLNHDAMYWYRQDPGQGLRLIYYSQIVNDFQKGDIAEGYSVSREKKESFPLTVTSAQKNPTAFYLCASSKEGSGYTFGSGTRLTVV.

The chain is built from TRBV27 and TRBJ1-5; TRBD1 agrees at 9 bases. V trimming: 6 bases; J trimming: 5 bases; junction bases outside the gene matches: 8. Germline V gene sequence: CDR1 MNHEY, CDR2 SMNVEV (reference sequence). The CDR3 is made up of 15 amino acids. CDR3 protein: CASSTQGATDQPQHF. Written as DNA, the CDR3 is TGTGCCAGCAGCACACAGGGGGCGACGGATCAGCCCCAGCATTTT.

This chain's CDR3 is CASSVRGQDAFF. The CDR3 DNA reads TGTGCCAGCAGTGTGCGGGGACAGGACGCTTTCTTT. The chain employs TRBV2 and TRBJ1-1; 8 nucleotides line up with TRBD1. The V gene's germline CDR1 is SNHLY and CDR2 FYNNEI. The CDR3 covers 12 residues. V lost 4 bases, J lost 11 bases, and 6 bases stayed unmatched.

The chain joins TRBV11-2 to TRBJ2-6; D gene ambiguous. The CDR3 runs to 16 residues. Trimming pared 0 bases from V and 2 bases from J, leaving 8 bases between. From germline, CDR1 is SGHAT and CDR2 FQNNGV. CDR3 coding DNA: TGTGCCAGCAGCTTAGATCAGGTGACTGGGGCCAACGTCCTGACTTTC. It translates to CASSLDQVTGANVLTF.

The chain combines TRBV19 with TRBJ1-6; D gene uncertain. Germline CDR1 and CDR2: LNHDA and SQIVND (reference sequence). V lost 5 bases and J 4 bases, leaving 15 bases between the germline ends. The CDR3 has 16 residues. The CDR3 region is CASSEVGRRYNSPLHF. In nucleotides, the CDR3 is TGTGCCAGTAGTGAAGTTGGGCGTCGGTATAATTCACCCCTCCACTTT.